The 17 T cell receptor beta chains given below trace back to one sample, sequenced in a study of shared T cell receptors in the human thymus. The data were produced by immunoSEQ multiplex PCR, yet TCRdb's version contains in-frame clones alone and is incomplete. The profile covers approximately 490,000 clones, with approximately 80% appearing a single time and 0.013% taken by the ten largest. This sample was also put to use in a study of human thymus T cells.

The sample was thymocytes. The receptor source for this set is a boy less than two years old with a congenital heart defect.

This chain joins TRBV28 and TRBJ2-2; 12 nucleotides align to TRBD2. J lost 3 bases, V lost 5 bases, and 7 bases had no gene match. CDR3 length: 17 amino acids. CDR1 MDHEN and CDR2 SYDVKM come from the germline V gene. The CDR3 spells CASSLAGGPSYTGELFF. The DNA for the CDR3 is TGTGCCAGCAGTCTAGCGGGAGGGCCCTCGTACACCGGGGAGCTGTTTTTT. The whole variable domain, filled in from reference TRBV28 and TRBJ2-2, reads DVKVTQSSRYLVKRTGEKVFLECVQDMDHENMFWYRQDPGLGLRLIYFSYDVKMKEKGDIPEGYSVSREKKERFSLILESASTNQTSMYLCASSLAGGPSYTGELFFGEGSRLTVL.

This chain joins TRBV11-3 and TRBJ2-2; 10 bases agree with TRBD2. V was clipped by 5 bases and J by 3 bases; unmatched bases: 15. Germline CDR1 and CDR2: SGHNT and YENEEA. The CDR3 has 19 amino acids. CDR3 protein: CASSLPLGSGRWDTGELFF. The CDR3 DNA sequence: TGTGCCAGCAGCCTCCCCCTAGGTAGCGGGAGGTGGGACACCGGGGAGCTGTTTTTT.

The CDR3: CASTLRGKGPNYGYTF. CDR3 nucleotides: TGTGCCAGCACTCTAAGGGGTAAGGGGCCTAACTATGGCTACACCTTC. This rearrangement joins TRBV25-1 to TRBJ1-2; TRBD1 might be the D (5 bases). CDR1 is MGHDK and CDR2 is SYGVNS in the germline V gene. Trimming removed 7 bases at V and 0 bases at J, with 18 bases between. This CDR3 has 16 amino acids.

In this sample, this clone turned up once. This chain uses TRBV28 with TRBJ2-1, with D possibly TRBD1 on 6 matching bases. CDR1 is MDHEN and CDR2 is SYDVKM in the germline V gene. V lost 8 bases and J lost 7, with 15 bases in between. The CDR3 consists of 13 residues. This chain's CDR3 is CASGGPEVNEQFF. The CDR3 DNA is TGTGCCAGCGGGGGCCCCGAAGTGAATGAGCAGTTCTTC.

This CDR3 reads CASSQGLAGGGEQYF. The CDR3 nucleotides are TGTGCCAGCAGCCAAGGACTAGCGGGAGGTGGCGAGCAGTACTTC. The chain combines TRBV4-2 with TRBJ2-7; TRBD2 matches 13 bases. This CDR3 is 15 amino acids long. In germline, CDR1 is LGHNA, CDR2 YNFKEQ. V was pared by 1 base and J by 6 bases, with 3 bases of the junction left unmatched.

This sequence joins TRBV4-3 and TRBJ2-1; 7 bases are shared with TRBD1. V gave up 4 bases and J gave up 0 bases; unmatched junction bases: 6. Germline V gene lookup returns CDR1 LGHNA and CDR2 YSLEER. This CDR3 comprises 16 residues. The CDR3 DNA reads TGCGCCAGCAGCCTCACGAGGGGGCACTCCTACAATGAGCAGTTCTTC. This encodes CASSLTRGHSYNEQFF.

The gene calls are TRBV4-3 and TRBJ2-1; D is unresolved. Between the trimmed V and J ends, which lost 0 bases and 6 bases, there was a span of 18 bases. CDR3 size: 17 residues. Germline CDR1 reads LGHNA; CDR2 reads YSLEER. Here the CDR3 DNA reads TGCGCCAGCAGCCAAGAAACCCCCAGTACGGGTTCCAATGAGCAGTTCTTC. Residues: CASSQETPSTGSNEQFF.

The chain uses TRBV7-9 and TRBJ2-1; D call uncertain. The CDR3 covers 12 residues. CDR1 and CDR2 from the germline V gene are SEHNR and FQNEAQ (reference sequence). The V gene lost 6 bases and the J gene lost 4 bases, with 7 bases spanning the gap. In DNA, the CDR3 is TGTGCCAGCAGGAGTAGATACAATGAGCAGTTCTTC. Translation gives CASRSRYNEQFF.

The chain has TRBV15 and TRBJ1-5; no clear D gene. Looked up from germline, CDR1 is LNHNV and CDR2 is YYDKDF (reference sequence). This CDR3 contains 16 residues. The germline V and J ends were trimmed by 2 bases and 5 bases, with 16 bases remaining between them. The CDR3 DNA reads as TGTGCCACCAGCAGAATCCGGCCCCGAGGAGATCAGCCCCAGCATTTT. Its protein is CATSRIRPRGDQPQHF.

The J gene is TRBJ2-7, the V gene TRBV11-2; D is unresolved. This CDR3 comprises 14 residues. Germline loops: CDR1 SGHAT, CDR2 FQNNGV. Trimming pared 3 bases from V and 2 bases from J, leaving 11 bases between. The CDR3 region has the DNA TGTGCCAGCAGCTTGAGCGCGTGGGCCTACGAGCAGTACTTC. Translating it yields CASSLSAWAYEQYF.

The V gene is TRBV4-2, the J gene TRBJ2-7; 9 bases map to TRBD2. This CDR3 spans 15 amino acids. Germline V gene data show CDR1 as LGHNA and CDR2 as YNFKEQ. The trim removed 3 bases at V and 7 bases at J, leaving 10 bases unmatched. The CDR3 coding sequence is TGTGCCAGCAGCCAGCGCCCAGCGGGAGGATATGAGCAGTACTTC. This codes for CASSQRPAGGYEQYF.

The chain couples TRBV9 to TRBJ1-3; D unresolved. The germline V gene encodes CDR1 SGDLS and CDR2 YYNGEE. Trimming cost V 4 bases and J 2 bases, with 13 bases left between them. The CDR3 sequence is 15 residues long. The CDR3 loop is CASSLPERAGNTIYF. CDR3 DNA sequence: TGTGCCAGCAGCCTCCCCGAGAGGGCTGGAAACACCATATATTTT.

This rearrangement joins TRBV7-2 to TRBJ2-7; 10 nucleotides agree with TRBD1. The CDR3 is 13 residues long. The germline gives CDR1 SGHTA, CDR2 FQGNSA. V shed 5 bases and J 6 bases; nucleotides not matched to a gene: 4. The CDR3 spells CASSKGQGSEQYF. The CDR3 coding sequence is TGTGCCAGCAGCAAGGGACAGGGGAGCGAGCAGTACTTC.

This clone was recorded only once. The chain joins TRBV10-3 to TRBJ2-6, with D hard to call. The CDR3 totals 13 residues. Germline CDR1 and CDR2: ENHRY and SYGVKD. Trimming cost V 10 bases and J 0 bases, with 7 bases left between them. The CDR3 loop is CATGSSGANVLTF. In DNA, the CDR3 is TGTGCCACCGGGTCCTCTGGGGCCAACGTCCTGACTTTC.

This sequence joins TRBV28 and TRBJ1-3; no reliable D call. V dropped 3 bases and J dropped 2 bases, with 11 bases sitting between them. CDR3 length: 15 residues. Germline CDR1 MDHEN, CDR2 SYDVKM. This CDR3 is CASSFTALAGNTIYF. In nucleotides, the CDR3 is TGTGCCAGCAGTTTTACCGCGCTGGCTGGAAACACCATATATTTT.

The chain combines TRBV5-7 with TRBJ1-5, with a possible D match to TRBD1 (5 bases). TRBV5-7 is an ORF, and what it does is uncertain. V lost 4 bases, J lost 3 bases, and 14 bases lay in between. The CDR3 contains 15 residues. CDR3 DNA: TGTGCCAGCAGCCCCGGGGGGATCACCAATCAGCCCCAGCATTTT. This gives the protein CASSPGGITNQPQHF.

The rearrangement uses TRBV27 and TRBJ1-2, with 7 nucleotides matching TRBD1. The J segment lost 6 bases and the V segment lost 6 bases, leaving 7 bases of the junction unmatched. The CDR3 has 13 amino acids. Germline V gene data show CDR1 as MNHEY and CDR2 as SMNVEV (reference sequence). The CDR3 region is CASSRGYGDGYTF. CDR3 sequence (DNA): TGTGCCAGCAGCAGGGGGTATGGGGATGGCTACACCTTC.